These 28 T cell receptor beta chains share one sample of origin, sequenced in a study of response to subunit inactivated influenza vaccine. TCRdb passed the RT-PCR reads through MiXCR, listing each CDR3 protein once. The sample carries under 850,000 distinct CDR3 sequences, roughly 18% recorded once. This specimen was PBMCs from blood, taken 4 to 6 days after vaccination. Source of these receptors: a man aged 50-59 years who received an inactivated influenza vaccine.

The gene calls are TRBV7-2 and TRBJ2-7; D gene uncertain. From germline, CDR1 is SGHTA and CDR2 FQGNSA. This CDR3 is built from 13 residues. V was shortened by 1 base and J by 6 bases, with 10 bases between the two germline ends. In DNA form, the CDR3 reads TGTGCCAGCAGCTTAGTACGGTCCAGCGAGCAGTACTTC. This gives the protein CASSLVRSSEQYF.

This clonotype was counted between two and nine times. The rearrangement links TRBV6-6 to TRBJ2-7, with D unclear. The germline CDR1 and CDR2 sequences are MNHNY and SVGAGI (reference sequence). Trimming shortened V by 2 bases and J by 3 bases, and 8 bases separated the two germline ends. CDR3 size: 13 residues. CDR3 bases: TGTGCCAGCAGTTACAACTTAATCTACGAGCAGTACTTC. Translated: CASSYNLIYEQYF.

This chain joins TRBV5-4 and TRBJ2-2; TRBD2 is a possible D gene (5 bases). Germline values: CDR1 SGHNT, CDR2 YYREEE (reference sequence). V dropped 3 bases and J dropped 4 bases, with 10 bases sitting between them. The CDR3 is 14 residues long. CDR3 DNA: TGTGCCAGCAGCTCTTATACTAGCACCGGGGAGCTGTTTTTT. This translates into CASSSYTSTGELFF.

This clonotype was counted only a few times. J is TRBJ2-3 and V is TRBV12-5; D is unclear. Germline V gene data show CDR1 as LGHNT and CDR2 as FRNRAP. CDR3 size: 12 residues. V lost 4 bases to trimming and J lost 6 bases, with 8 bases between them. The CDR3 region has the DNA TGTGCTAGTGGTTACCCGTCCGATACGCAGTATTTT. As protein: CASGYPSDTQYF. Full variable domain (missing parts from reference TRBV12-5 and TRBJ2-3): DARVTQTPRHKVTEMGQEVTMRCQPILGHNTVFWYRQTMMQGLELLAYFRNRAPLDDSGMPKDRFSAEMPDATLATLKIQPSEPRDSAVYFCASGYPSDTQYFGPGTRLTVL.

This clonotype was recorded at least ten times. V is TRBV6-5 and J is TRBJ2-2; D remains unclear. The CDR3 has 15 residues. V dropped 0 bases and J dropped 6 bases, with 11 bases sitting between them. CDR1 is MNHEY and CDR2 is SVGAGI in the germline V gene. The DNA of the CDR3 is TGTGCCAGCAGTTACTCTCAGTCTGGCCCCGGGGAGCTGTTTTTT. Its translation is CASSYSQSGPGELFF.

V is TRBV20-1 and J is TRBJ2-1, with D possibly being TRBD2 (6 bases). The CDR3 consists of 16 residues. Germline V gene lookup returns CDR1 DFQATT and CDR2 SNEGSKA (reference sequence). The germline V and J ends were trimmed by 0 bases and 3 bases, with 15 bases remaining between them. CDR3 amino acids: CSARDRRGSYYNEQFF. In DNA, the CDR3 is TGCAGTGCTAGAGATCGGCGGGGATCTTACTACAATGAGCAGTTCTTC.

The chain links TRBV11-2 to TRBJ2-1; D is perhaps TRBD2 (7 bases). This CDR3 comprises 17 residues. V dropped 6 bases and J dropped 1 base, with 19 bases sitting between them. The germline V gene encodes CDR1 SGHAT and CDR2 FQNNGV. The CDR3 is CASRDWGGGRSYNEQFF. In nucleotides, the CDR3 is TGTGCCAGCAGAGATTGGGGGGGGGGCCGATCCTACAATGAGCAGTTCTTC.

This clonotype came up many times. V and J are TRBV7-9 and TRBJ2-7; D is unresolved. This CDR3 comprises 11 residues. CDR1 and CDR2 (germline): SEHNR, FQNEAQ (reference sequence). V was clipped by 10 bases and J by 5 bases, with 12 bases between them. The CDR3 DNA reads TGTGCCACCGGGTCGGACGACGAGCAGTACTTC. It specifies CATGSDDEQYF.

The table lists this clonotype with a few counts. CDR3: CASSRGGAMGNEQFF. The CDR3 DNA follows: TGTGCCAGCAGCCGGGGGGGGGCGATGGGAAATGAGCAGTTCTTC. The V gene is TRBV7-2, the J gene TRBJ2-1; TRBD2 aligns across 8 bases. This CDR3 contains 15 residues. The trim removed 5 bases at V and 7 bases at J, leaving 10 bases unmatched. Germline values: CDR1 SGHTA, CDR2 FQGNSA.

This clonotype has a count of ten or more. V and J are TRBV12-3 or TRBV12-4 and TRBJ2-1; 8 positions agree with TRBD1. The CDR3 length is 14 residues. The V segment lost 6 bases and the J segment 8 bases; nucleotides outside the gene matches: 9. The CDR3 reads CASSLGQGQHEQFF. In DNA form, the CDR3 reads TGTGCCAGCAGCCTTGGACAGGGCCAGCATGAGCAGTTCTTC.

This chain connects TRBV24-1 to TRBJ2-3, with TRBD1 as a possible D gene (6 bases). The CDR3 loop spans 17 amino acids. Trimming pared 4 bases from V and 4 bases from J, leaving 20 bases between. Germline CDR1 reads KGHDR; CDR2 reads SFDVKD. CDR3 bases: TGTGCCACCAGTGACCGAGGTCATGGGGGCATAGCAGATACGCAGTATTTT. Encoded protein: CATSDRGHGGIADTQYF.

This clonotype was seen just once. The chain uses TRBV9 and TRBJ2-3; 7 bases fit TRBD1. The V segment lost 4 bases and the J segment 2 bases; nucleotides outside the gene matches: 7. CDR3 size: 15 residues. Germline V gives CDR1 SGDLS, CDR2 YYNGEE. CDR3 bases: TGTGCCAGCAGCCAAAAGACAGGGTTCACAGATACGCAGTATTTT. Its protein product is CASSQKTGFTDTQYF.

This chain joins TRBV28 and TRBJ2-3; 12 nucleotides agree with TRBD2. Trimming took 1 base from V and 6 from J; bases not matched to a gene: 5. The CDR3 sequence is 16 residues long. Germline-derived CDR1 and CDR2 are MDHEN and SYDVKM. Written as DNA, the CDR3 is TGTGCCAGCAGTTTATATCCTAGCGGGAGGGGGGATACGCAGTATTTT. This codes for CASSLYPSGRGDTQYF.

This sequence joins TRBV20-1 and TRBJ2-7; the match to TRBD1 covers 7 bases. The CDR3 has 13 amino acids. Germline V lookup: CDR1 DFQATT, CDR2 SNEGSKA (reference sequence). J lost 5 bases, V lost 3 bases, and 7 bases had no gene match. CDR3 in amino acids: CSASAGGVDEQYF. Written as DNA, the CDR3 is TGCAGTGCTAGTGCAGGGGGTGTGGACGAGCAGTACTTC.

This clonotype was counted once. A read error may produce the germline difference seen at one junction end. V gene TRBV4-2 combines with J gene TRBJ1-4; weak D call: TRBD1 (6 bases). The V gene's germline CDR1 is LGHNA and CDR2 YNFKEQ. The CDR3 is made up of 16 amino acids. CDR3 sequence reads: CASSQADQGHNKKLFF. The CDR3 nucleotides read TGTGCCAGCAGCCAAGCGGACCAGGGACATAATAAAAAACTGTTTTTT.

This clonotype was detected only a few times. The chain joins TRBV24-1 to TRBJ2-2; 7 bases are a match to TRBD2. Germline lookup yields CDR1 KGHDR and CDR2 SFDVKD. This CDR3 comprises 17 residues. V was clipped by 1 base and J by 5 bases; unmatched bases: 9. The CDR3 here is CATSDFGRAGRTGELFF. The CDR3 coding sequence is TGTGCCACCAGTGATTTCGGCAGGGCCGGGAGGACCGGGGAGCTGTTTTTT.

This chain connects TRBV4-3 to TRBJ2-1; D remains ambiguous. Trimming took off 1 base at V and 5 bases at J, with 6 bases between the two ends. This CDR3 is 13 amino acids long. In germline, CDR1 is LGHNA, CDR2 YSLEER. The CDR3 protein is CASSQGANNEQFF. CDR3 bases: TGCGCCAGCAGCCAAGGCGCAAACAATGAGCAGTTCTTC.

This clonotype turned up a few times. The CDR3 DNA reads TGTGCCAGCAGTTTTTGGACCGGGGAGCTGTTTTTT. It codes for CASSFWTGELFF. The chain has TRBV12-3 or TRBV12-4 and TRBJ2-2, with D uncertain. Trimming cost V 3 bases and J 5 bases, with 4 bases left between them. The CDR3 has 12 amino acids.

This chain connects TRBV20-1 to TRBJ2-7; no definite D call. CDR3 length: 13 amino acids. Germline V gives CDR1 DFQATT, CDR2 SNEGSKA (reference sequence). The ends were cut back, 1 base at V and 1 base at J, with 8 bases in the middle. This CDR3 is CSARGVQSYEQYF. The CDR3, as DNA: TGCAGTGCTAGAGGAGTTCAGTCCTACGAGCAGTACTTC.

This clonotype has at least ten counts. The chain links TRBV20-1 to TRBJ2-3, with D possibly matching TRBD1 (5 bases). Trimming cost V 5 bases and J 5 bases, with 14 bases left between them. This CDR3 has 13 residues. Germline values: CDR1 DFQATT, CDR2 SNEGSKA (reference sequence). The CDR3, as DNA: TGCAGTGCTGGGTTGGGGCAGGGAGATACGCAGTATTTT. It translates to CSAGLGQGDTQYF.

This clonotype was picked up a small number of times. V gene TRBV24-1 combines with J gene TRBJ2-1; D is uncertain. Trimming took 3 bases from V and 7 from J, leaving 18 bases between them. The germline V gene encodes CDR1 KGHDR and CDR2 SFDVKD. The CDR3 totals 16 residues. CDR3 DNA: TGTGCCACCAGTGATCACGGACGGACGGCGGTGAATGAGCAGTTCTTC. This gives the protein CATSDHGRTAVNEQFF.

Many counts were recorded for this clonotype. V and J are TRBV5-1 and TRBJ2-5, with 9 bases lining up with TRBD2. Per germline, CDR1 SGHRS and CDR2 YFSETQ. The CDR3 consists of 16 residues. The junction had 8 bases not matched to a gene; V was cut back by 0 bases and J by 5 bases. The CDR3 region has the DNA TGCGCCAGCAGCTTGGATCCGGGACTAGCTGGGGAGACCCAGTACTTC. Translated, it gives CASSLDPGLAGETQYF.

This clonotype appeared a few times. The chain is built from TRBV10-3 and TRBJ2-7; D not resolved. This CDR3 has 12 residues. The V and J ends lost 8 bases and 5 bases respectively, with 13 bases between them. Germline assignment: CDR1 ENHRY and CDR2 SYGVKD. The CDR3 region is CAIGRRDDEQYF. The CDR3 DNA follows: TGTGCCATCGGTCGCCGTGATGACGAGCAGTACTTC.

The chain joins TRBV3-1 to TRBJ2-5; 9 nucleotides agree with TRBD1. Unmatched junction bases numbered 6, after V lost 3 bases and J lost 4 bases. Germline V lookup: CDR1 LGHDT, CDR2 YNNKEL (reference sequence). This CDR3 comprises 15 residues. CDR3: CASSQDRGDTETQYF. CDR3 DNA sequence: TGTGCCAGCAGCCAGGACAGGGGTGACACAGAGACCCAGTACTTC.

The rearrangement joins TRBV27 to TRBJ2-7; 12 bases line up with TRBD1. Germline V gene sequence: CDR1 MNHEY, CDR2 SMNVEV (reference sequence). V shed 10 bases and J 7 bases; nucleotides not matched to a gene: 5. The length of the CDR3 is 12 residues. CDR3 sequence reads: CATGDRGQEQYF. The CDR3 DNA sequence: TGTGCCACCGGGGACAGGGGGCAGGAGCAGTACTTC.

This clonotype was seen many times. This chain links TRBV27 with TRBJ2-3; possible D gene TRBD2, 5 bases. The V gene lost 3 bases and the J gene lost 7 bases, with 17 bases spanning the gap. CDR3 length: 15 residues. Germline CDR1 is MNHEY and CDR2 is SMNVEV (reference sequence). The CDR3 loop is CASSFRLGGSYTQYF. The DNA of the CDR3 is TGTGCCAGCAGTTTCCGCCTAGGAGGTTCCTATACGCAGTATTTT.

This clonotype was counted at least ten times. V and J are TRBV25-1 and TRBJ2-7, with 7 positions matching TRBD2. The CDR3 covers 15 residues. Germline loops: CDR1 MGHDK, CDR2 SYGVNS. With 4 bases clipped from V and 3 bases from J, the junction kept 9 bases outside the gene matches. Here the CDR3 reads CASSAQGTTHYEQYF. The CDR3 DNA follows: TGTGCCAGCAGTGCGCAAGGGACTACACACTACGAGCAGTACTTC.

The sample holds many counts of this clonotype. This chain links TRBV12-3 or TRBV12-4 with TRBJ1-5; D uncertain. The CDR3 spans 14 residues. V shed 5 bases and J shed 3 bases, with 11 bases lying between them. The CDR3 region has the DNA TGTGCCAGCAGTCGCGGGAATACCAATCAGCCCCAGCATTTT. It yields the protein CASSRGNTNQPQHF.